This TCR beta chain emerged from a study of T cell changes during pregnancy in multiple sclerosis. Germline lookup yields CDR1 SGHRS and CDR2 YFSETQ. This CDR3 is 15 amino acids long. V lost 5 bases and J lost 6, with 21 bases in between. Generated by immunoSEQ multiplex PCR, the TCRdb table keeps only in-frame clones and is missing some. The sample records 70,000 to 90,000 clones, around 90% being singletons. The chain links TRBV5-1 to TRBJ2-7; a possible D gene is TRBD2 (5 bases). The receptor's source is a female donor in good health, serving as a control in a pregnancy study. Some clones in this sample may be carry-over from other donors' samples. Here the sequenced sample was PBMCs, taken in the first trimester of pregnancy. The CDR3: CASSSTWENRGEQYF. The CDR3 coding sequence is TGCGCCAGCAGTTCCACCTGGGAGAACCGCGGCGAGCAGTACTTC. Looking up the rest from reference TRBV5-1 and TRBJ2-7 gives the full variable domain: KAGVTQTPRYLIKTRGQQVTLSCSPISGHRSVSWYQQTPGQGLQFLFEYFSETQRNKGNFPGRFSGRQFSNSRSEMNVSTLELGDSALYLCASSSTWENRGEQYFGPGTRLTVT.